Reported below is one TCR beta chain. Its antigen remains undetermined. No base-level quality is on record; no much larger clone is a single base apart. The data originate from a study of neoadjuvant nivolumab and ipilimumab in lung cancer (dated by TCRdb to 2020 to 2021). The study in broad terms: Nivolumab was given at 3 mg/kg intravenously on days 1, 15 and 29, and the combination arm added ipilimumab 1 mg/kg on day 1 only. Of the 45 or so patients with operable NSCLC treated in the trial, about 23 were randomized to nivolumab monotherapy and about 20 to nivolumab plus ipilimumab. Seven patients had matched pretherapy and resected tumor pairs analyzed, with four treated with nivolumab and three with nivolumab plus ipilimumab. The study compared TCR repertoires in pretherapy (baseline) peripheral blood with TCR repertoires in tumors resected at surgery after neoadjuvant immune checkpoint blockade. The primary endpoint of the trial was the rate of major pathologic response (MPR) in the intention-to-treat population of each study arm.

CDR1 and CDR2, looked up from the germline V gene, are SGHRS and YFSETQ. The CDR3 numbers 14 residues from cysteine through phenylalanine. The CDR3 DNA has 42 bases and is translated from base 1. At the junction V is shortened by 4 bases and J by 5 bases; bases outside the gene matches: 8. According to the study, the label for this sample's time point signals: at surgical resection after neoadjuvant nivolumab +/- ipilimumab. The samples were obtained from NEOSTAR, a phase 2 randomized trial that tested neoadjuvant nivolumab or nivolumab plus ipilimumab, followed by surgery, in operable NSCLC. Overall results and qualifications from the work: Pretherapy blood TCR richness correlated positively with richness in tumors resected after neoadjuvant therapy (Spearman R ~ 0.8). From pretherapy to surgery, tumor T-cell richness and clonality increased in three of three dual-therapy tumors but in only two of four nivolumab-treated tumors. No significant correlation was found between TCR clonality and pathologic tumor regression, and only a single major-pathologic-response sample was available for the analysis of TCR clonality versus pathologic tumor regression. Greater TCR richness and clonality were observed in resected tumors than in tumor-adjacent uninvolved lung, and increases were observed in more dual-therapy-treated tumors. A small number of samples underwent TCR sequencing.

Libraries were constructed by the immunoSEQ multiplex PCR assay. Regarding the original processing steps: Repertoires were summarized in terms of richness and clonality, and significantly expanded and contracted clones between pre- and post-therapy samples were identified. TCRdb re-hosts the immuneACCESS table, in-frame sequences only. Its copies lack some clones; in the studies checked, an unresolved V gene accounts for under half of them, and the cause for the rest is not known. The V and J calls and clone size come from that table; D and trimming were worked out from the DNA. Counted in this sample were under 9,000 clones; roughly 84% of them appeared once. Together, the top ten hold approximately 8% of the sample.

This TCR was recovered from an adult with non-small cell lung cancer. The sequence is built from TRBV5-1 and TRBJ2-5, and 7 junction bases match TRBD2. The source was tumor tissue, collected after neoadjuvant nivolumab, alone or with ipilimumab, at or shortly before surgery. The CDR3 here reads CASSLSLAWETQYF. The DNA sequence is given as TGCGCCAGCAGCCTGTCACTAGCGTGGGAGACCCAGTACTTC.